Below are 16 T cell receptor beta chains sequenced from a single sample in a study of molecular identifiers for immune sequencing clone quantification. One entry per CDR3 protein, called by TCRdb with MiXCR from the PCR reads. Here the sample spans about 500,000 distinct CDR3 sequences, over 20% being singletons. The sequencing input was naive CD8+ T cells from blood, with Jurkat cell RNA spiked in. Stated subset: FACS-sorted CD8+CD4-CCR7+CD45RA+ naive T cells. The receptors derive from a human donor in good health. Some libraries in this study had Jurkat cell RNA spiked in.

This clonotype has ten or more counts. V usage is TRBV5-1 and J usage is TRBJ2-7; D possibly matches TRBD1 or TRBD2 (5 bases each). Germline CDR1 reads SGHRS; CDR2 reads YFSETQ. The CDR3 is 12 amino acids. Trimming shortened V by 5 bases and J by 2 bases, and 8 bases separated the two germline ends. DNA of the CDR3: TGCGCCAGCAGGGGGGTCACCTACGAGCAGTACTTC. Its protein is CASRGVTYEQYF. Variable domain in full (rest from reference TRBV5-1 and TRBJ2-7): KAGVTQTPRYLIKTRGQQVTLSCSPISGHRSVSWYQQTPGQGLQFLFEYFSETQRNKGNFPGRFSGRQFSNSRSEMNVSTLELGDSALYLCASRGVTYEQYFGPGTRLTVT.

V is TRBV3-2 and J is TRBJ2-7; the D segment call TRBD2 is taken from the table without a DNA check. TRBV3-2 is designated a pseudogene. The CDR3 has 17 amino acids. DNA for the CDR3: TGTGCCAGCAGCCAGGTTGATCGGCGGGAGGGGACCTACGAGCAGTACTTC. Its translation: CASSQVDRREGTYEQYF.

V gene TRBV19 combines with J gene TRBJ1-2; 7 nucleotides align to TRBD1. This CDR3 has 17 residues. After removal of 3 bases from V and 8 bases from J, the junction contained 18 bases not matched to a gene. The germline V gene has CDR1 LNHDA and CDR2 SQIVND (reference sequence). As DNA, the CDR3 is TGTGCCAGTAGTATTGGGGGGACAGCTCCGTTGAATGGAGGCTACACCTTC. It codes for CASSIGGTAPLNGGYTF.

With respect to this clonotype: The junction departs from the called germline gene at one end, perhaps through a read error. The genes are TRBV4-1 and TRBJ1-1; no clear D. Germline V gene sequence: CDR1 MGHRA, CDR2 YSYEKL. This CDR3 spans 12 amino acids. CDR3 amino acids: CARSQVNTEAFF. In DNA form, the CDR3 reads TGCGCCCGCAGCCAAGTAAACACTGAAGCTTTCTTT.

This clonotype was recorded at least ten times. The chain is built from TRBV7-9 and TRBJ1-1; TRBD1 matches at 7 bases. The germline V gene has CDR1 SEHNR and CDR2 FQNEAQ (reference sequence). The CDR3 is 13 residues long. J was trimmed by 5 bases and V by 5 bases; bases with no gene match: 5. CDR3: CASSPRQGTEAFF. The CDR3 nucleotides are TGTGCCAGCAGCCCCCGACAGGGTACTGAAGCTTTCTTT.

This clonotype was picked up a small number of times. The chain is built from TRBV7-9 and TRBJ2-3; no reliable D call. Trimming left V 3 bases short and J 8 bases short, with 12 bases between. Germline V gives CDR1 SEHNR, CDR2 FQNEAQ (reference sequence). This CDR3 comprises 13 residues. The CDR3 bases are TGTGCCAGCAGCTTCGAAGCGTCCGGTACGCAGTATTTT. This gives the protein CASSFEASGTQYF.

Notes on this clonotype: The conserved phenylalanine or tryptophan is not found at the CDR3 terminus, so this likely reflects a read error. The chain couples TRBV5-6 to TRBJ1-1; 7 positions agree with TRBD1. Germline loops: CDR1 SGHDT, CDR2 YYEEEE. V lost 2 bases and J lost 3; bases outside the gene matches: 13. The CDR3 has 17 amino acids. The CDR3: CASSFPPFRTGDTEAFL. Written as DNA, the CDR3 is TGTGCCAGCAGCTTTCCCCCCTTTCGGACAGGCGACACTGAAGCTTTCCTT.

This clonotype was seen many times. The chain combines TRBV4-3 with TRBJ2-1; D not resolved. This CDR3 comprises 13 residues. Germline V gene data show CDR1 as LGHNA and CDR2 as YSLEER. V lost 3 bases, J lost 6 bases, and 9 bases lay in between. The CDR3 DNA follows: TGCGCCAGCAGCCACCGGAGCCGCAATGAGCAGTTCTTC. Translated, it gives CASSHRSRNEQFF.

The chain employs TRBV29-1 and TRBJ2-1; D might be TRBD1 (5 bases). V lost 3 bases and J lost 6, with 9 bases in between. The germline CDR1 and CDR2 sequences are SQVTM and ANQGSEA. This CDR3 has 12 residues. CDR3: CSVETDINEQFF. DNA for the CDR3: TGCAGCGTTGAGACAGACATCAATGAGCAGTTCTTC.

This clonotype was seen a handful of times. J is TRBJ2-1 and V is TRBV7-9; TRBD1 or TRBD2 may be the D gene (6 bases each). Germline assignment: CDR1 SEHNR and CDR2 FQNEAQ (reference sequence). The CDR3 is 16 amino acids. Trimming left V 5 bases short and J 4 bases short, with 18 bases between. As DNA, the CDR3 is TGTGCCAGCAGCCCAAGAATCGGGGGCGCGTACAATGAGCAGTTCTTC. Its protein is CASSPRIGGAYNEQFF. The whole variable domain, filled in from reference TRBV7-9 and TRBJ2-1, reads DTGVSQNPRHKITKRGQNVTFRCDPISEHNRLYWYRQTLGQGPEFLTYFQNEAQLEKSRLLSDRFSAERPKGSFSTLEIQRTEQGDSAMYLCASSPRIGGAYNEQFFGPGTRLTVL.

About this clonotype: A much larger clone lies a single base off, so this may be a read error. The CDR3 region has the DNA TGTGCCAGCAGTTTTATCGGTCAGTCCCAGCATTTT. Translating it yields CASSFIGQSQHF. The chain employs TRBV27 and TRBJ1-5; the D is unclear. CDR3 length: 12 residues. Germline V lookup: CDR1 MNHEY, CDR2 SMNVEV (reference sequence).

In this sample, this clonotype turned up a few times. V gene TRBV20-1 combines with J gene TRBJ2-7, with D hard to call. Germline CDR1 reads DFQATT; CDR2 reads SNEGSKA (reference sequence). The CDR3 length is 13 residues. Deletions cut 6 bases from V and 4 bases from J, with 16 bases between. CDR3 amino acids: CSAEALFSYEQYF. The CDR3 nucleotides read TGCAGTGCCGAGGCACTTTTTTCTTACGAGCAGTACTTC.

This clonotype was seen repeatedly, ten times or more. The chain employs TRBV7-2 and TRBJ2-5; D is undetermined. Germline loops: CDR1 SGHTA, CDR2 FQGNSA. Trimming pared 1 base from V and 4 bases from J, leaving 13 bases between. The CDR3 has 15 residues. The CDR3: CASSLVQSPGETQYF. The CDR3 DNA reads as TGTGCCAGCAGCTTAGTACAAAGCCCCGGAGAGACCCAGTACTTC. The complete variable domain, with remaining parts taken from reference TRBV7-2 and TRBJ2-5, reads GAGVSQSPSNKVTEKGKDVELRCDPISGHTALYWYRQSLGQGLEFLIYFQGNSAPDKSGLPSDRFSAERTGGSVSTLTIQRTQQEDSAVYLCASSLVQSPGETQYFGPGTRLLVL.

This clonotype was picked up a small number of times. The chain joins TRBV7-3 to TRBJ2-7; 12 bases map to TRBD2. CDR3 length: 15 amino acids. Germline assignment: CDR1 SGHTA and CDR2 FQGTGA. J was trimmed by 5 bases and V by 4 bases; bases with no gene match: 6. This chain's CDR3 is CASSSTSGRYHEQYF. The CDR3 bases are TGTGCCAGCAGCTCTACTAGCGGGAGGTACCACGAGCAGTACTTC.

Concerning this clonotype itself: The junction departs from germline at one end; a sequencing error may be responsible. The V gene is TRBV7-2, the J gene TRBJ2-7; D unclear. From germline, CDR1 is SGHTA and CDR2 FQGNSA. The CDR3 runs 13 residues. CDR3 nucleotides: TGTGCCAGCAGCTTAGGTATCTCCTACGAGCGGTACTTC. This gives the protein CASSLGISYERYF.

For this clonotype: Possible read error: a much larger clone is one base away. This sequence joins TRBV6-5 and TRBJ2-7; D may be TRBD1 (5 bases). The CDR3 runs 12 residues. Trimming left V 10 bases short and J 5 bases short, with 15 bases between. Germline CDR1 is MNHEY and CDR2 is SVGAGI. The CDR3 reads CATKGRTHEQYF. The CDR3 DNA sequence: TGTGCCACCAAGGGGCGGACCCACGAGCAGTACTTC.